The 4 T cell receptor beta chains below all came from one sample that was sequenced in a study of graft-versus-host responses after intestinal transplantation. Measured with immunoSEQ multiplex PCR; TCRdb has only the in-frame clones, and not every one. The profile covers some 130,000 clones, with 85% to 95% appearing a single time and about 3.3% taken by the ten largest. Their antigen targets remain unknown. The sample consisted of unstimulated CD8+ T cells sorted from spleen or lymph node cells, taken before intestinal transplant. These receptors were obtained from a human donor who received an intestinal transplant.

The gene calls are TRBV10-3 and TRBJ2-7, with D possibly being TRBD1 or TRBD2 (5 bases each). The CDR3 sequence is 15 residues long. Germline CDR1 and CDR2: ENHRY and SYGVKD. V was trimmed by 7 bases and J by 6 bases, leaving 22 bases between them. CDR3 sequence (DNA): TGTGCCATCACCGAGGGCACGGGGCCAAACCGCGAGCAGTACTTC. This encodes CAITEGTGPNREQYF.

V usage is TRBV7-9 and J usage is TRBJ2-3, with unresolved D. V was pared by 5 bases and J by 1 base, with 4 bases between. The CDR3 totals 12 residues. Germline values: CDR1 SEHNR, CDR2 FQNEAQ (reference sequence). The DNA for the CDR3 is TGTGCCAGCAGCATCGGCACAGATACGCAGTATTTT. It translates to CASSIGTDTQYF.

The CDR3 reads CASSEGLAELSYNEQFF. CDR3 DNA: TGTGCCAGCAGTGAAGGGCTAGCGGAGCTCTCCTACAATGAGCAGTTCTTC. V and J are TRBV6-1 and TRBJ2-1; 7 nucleotides align to TRBD2. Germline trimming cut 1 base from V and 0 bases from J; bases unmatched to any gene: 6. CDR1 is MNHNS, CDR2 SASEGT, per germline. The CDR3 contains 17 residues.

A single count supports this clone. V gene TRBV30 combines with J gene TRBJ2-1; 7 bases agree with TRBD2. From germline, CDR1 is GTSNPN and CDR2 SVGIG (reference sequence). There are 15 residues in the CDR3. V lost 4 bases and J lost 8; bases outside the gene matches: 14. CDR3 in amino acids: CAWKGSSASGHEQFF. CDR3 coding DNA: TGTGCCTGGAAGGGGTCCTCGGCTAGCGGTCATGAGCAGTTCTTC.